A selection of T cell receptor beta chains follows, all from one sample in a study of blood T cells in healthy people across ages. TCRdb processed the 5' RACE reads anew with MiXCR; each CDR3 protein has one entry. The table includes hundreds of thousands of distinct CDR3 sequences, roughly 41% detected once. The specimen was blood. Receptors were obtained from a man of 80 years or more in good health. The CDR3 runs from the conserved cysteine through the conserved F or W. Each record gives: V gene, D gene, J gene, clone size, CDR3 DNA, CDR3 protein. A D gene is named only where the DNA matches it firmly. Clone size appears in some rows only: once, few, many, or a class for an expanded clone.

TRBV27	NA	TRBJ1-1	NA	TGTGCCAGCACAGGGCTTTTGAGGAACACTGAAGTTTTCTTT	CASTGLLRNTEVFF
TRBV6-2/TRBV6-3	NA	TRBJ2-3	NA	TGTGCCAGCAGTTACGTAGCGGATGTAGATACGCAGTATTTT	CASSYVADVDTQYF
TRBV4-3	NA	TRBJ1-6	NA	TGCGCCAGCAGCCAAGAAGCGACAGTAGGATCACCCCTCCACTTT	CASSQEATVGSPLHF
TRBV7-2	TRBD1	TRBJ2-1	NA	TGTGCCAGCAGCTTAGCCGGGACAGGGAAGGTCAATGAGCAGTTCTTC	CASSLAGTGKVNEQFF
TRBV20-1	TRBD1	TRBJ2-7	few	TGCAGTGCTAGAGATCCGGGACAGGGGAACAATGAGCAGTACTTC	CSARDPGQGNNEQYF
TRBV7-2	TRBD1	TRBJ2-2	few	TGTGCCAGCAGTCCTAACGACAGGGGGAACGGGGAGCTGTTTTTT	CASSPNDRGNGELFF
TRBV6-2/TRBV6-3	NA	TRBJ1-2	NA	TGTGCCAGCAGTTACCCGACGCGCGGTTCTACAGGGATCGACTATGGCTACACCTTC	CASSYPTRGSTGIDYGYTF
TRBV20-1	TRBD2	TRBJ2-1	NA	TGCAGTGCTAGCCGGCGGGAGAAAAGCAATGAGCAGTTCTTC	CSASRREKSNEQFF
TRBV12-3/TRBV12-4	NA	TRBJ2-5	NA	TGTGCCAGCAGTTTACAAGTGGGCAAGGGAGAGACCCAGTACTTC	CASSLQVGKGETQYF
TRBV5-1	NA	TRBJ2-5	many	TGCGCCAGCACACCTGGTCTAGGCGGAATGGAAGAGACCCAGTACTTC	CASTPGLGGMEETQYF
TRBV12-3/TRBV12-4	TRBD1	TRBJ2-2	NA	TGTGCCAGCAGTTCAAATCTCGGGACAGGGGGCGGGGAGCTGTTTTTT	CASSSNLGTGGGELFF
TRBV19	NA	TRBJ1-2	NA	TGTGCCAGAAAGACCGTTTCTTACTATGGCTACACCTTC	CARKTVSYYGYTF
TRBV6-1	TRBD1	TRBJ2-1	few	TGTGCCAGCCTCACGGCCCGGGCAGGGGGCACGTCCAGGAATGAGCAGTTCTTC	CASLTARAGGTSRNEQFF
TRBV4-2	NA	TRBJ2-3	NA	TGTGCCAGCAGCCGAGGCGAGGACACAGATACGCAGTATTTT	CASSRGEDTDTQYF